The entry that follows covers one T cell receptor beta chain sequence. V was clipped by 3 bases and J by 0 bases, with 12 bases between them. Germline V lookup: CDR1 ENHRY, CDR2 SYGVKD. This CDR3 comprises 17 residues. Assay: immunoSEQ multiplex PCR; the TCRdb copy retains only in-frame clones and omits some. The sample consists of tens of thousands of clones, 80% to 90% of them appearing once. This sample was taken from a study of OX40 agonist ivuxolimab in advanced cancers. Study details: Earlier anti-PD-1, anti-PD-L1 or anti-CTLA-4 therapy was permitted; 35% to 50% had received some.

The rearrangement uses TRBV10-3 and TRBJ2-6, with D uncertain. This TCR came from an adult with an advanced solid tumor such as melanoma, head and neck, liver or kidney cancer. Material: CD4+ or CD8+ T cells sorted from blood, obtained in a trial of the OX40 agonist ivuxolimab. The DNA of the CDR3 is TGTGCCATCAGTGATCCTGGGGTGAGCTCTGGGGCCAACGTCCTGACTTTC. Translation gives CAISDPGVSSGANVLTF.